Below are 12 T cell receptor beta chains sequenced from a single sample in a study of OX40 agonist ivuxolimab in advanced cancers. Profiled with immunoSEQ multiplex PCR; TCRdb holds only in-frame clones, not every one. The profile covers approximately 84,000 clones, with approximately 80% appearing a single time and roughly 2.5% taken by the ten largest. The sequenced sample was CD4+ or CD8+ T cells sorted from blood, obtained in a trial of the OX40 agonist ivuxolimab. These receptors were collected from an adult with an advanced solid tumor such as melanoma, head and neck, liver or kidney cancer.

The genes are TRBV5-6 and TRBJ2-5; D might be TRBD1 (6 bases). The end of the DNA fits TRBJ2-7 better, so the J call may be wrong. The germline V gene has CDR1 SGHDT and CDR2 YYEEEE. This CDR3 is built from 13 residues. The CDR3 protein is CASMLGAAYEQYF. The CDR3 nucleotides read TGTGCCAGCATGCTGGGGGCGGCCTACGAGCAGTACTTC.

The chain joins TRBV5-1 to TRBJ2-7, with D hard to call. CDR3 length: 12 amino acids. Trimming pared 4 bases from V and 4 bases from J, leaving 9 bases between. Germline assignment: CDR1 SGHRS and CDR2 YFSETQ. The CDR3 DNA follows: TGCGCCAGCAGCGACACGGAATACGAGCAGTACTTC. It specifies CASSDTEYEQYF. The full variable domain, rest sourced from reference TRBV5-1 and TRBJ2-7, is KAGVTQTPRYLIKTRGQQVTLSCSPISGHRSVSWYQQTPGQGLQFLFEYFSETQRNKGNFPGRFSGRQFSNSRSEMNVSTLELGDSALYLCASSDTEYEQYFGPGTRLTVT.

The chain is built from TRBV18 and TRBJ1-4, with a tentative D call TRBD1 (5 bases). The CDR3 loop spans 15 amino acids. Germline V gene sequence: CDR1 KGHSH, CDR2 LQKENI. V lost 6 bases and J lost 5, with 16 bases in between. The CDR3 sequence is CASSLKKGINEKLFF. CDR3 DNA: TGTGCCAGCTCTCTGAAAAAGGGGATAAATGAAAAACTGTTTTTT.

Written as DNA, the CDR3 is TGTGCCAGCAGCTTGAGGTCTTCAGGCCAAGAGACCCAGTACTTC. Protein sequence: CASSLRSSGQETQYF. The chain has TRBV5-6 and TRBJ2-5; D is undetermined. The germline V gene encodes CDR1 SGHDT and CDR2 YYEEEE. The CDR3 spans 15 residues. Between the trimmed V and J ends, which lost 1 base and 1 base, there was a span of 11 bases. The whole variable domain, filled in from reference TRBV5-6 and TRBJ2-5, reads DAGVTQSPTHLIKTRGQQVTLRCSPKSGHDTVSWYQQALGQGPQFIFQYYEEEERQRGNFPDRFSGHQFPNYSSELNVNALLLGDSALYLCASSLRSSGQETQYFGPGTRLLVL.

Here the CDR3 DNA reads TGTGCCAGCAGCCGGAGCGGGGGATCGTACCAAGAGACCCAGTACTTC. Its translation is CASSRSGGSYQETQYF. The chain joins TRBV7-2 to TRBJ2-5; 8 nucleotides align to TRBD2. This CDR3 region has 16 residues. The J segment lost 0 bases and the V segment lost 5 bases, leaving 8 bases of the junction unmatched. Germline V gives CDR1 SGHTA, CDR2 FQGNSA.

This clone was seen only once. This chain joins TRBV5-8 and TRBJ1-5; 12 nucleotides agree with TRBD1. Looked up from germline, CDR1 is SGHTS and CDR2 is YDEGEE. The CDR3 consists of 16 residues. The V and J ends lost 4 bases and 7 bases, in that order; junction bases with no gene match: 9. Written as DNA, the CDR3 is TGTGCCAGCAGCGGTACCGGGACAGGGGGCGGACAGCCCCAGCATTTT. The encoded protein is CASSGTGTGGGQPQHF.

The chain carries TRBV18 and TRBJ1-2; D is unclear. The CDR3 totals 13 residues. Germline V gene sequence: CDR1 KGHSH, CDR2 LQKENI. Trimming stripped 1 base from V and 6 bases from J, with 9 bases between. The CDR3 sequence: CASSPRSSNGYTF. CDR3 nucleotides: TGTGCCAGCTCACCACGGTCTTCGAATGGCTACACCTTC.

This chain uses TRBV7-2 with TRBJ1-5, with no clear D. V lost 5 bases and J 0 bases, leaving 8 bases between the germline ends. CDR3 length equals 14 residues. Germline V CDR1 and CDR2: SGHTA, FQGNSA. CDR3 coding DNA: TGTGCCAGCAGCCCCGGGCCTAGCAATCAGCCCCAGCATTTT. Protein sequence: CASSPGPSNQPQHF.

This clone was detected only once. V gene TRBV18 combines with J gene TRBJ1-5; maybe TRBD1 (6 bases). The CDR3 loop spans 15 amino acids. V lost 3 bases and J lost 7, with 16 bases in between. Per germline, CDR1 KGHSH and CDR2 LQKENI. The CDR3 DNA sequence: TGTGCCAGCTCACCGGGGGGCACGGTTGGACAGCCCCAGCATTTT. This gives the protein CASSPGGTVGQPQHF.

This clone was picked up one time. V is TRBV18 and J is TRBJ1-1, with a possible D match to TRBD1 (6 bases). Trimming removed 5 bases at V and 2 bases at J, with 12 bases between. Germline values: CDR1 KGHSH, CDR2 LQKENI. The CDR3 runs to 14 residues. CDR3: CASSGTRGNTEAFF. The CDR3 region has the DNA TGTGCCAGCTCAGGAACCAGGGGAAACACTGAAGCTTTCTTT.

This clone was detected a few times. The chain links TRBV7-6 to TRBJ1-4, with a weak D call TRBD1 (6 bases). From germline, CDR1 is SGHVS and CDR2 FNYEAQ. The CDR3 loop spans 15 amino acids. V shed 1 base and J shed 5 bases, with 11 bases lying between them. In nucleotides, the CDR3 is TGTGCCAGCAGCTTAGGTGGGGGGGCGAATGAAAAACTGTTTTTT. Translated: CASSLGGGANEKLFF.

The chain joins TRBV5-1 to TRBJ2-4; D is undetermined. Germline assignment: CDR1 SGHRS and CDR2 YFSETQ. With 4 bases removed from V and 7 bases from J, the gap between germline ends came to 12 bases. This CDR3 comprises 13 residues. The CDR3 spells CASSAGSHNIQYF. CDR3 bases: TGCGCCAGCAGCGCCGGGTCTCATAACATTCAGTACTTC.